The rows below give T cell receptor beta chains drawn from one sample of a study of T cell repertoires in cytomegalovirus infection. TCRdb re-called the reads through MiXCR, storing one row per CDR3 protein. The sample consists of more than 150,000 distinct CDR3 sequences, roughly 20% of them appearing once. The sample comprised PBMCs. These receptors were collected from a human donor in good health (CMV status not recorded). Some clones in this sample may be carry-over from other donors' samples. The conserved cysteine and the conserved F or W are not part of the CDR3 here. Fields, in order: V gene, CDR3 length, CDR3 protein.

V: TRBV6-4
length: 13
CDR3: ASSDRAASTDTQY

V: TRBV19
length: 11
CDR3: ASSIDEGAEAF

V: TRBV12-3/TRBV12-4
length: 14
CDR3: ASSSNGGQATDTQY

V: TRBV29-1
length: 12
CDR3: SVPAGSGSETQY

V: TRBV7-2
length: 10
CDR3: ASSSSWETQY

V: TRBV5-4
length: 12
CDR3: ASSLDLGVNEQF

V: TRBV12-5
length: 12
CDR3: ASGLRQGATEAF

V: TRBV12-3/TRBV12-4
length: 13
CDR3: ASSLAAQGVYGYT

V: TRBV7-9
length: 12
CDR3: ASSLRGRRAEAF

V: TRBV7-9
length: 12
CDR3: ASSLARGYEKLF

V: TRBV12-3/TRBV12-4
length: 14
CDR3: ASTLLVSGVSYEQY